A selection of T cell receptor beta chains follows, all from one sample in a study of OX40 agonist ivuxolimab in advanced cancers. Profiled with immunoSEQ multiplex PCR; TCRdb holds only in-frame clones, not every one. The sample comprises fewer than 85,000 clones, roughly nine tenths of which are singletons, and over 0.65% rests with the top ten. Sequenced material: CD4+ or CD8+ T cells sorted from blood, taken in a trial of the OX40 agonist ivuxolimab. The source is an adult with an advanced solid tumor such as melanoma, head and neck, liver or kidney cancer. Both conserved end residues are part of each CDR3. D genes are given only for firm matches. Not all rows give a size; the values are once, few, many and, for expanded clones, a class.

TRBV5-6	few	NA	TRBJ2-7	CASSFSYEQYF	TGTGCCAGCAGCTTTAGCTACGAGCAGTACTTC
TRBV10-1	NA	TRBD2	TRBJ2-1	CASSEASGGALLSHEQFF	TGCGCCAGCAGTGAGGCTAGCGGGGGGGCCCTGCTATCACATGAGCAGTTCTTC
TRBV9	NA	TRBD2	TRBJ2-1	CASSVEGASGGPAVLVSYNEQFF	TGTGCCAGCAGCGTAGAAGGGGCTAGCGGGGGGCCTGCGGTCCTCGTGTCCTACAATGAGCAGTTCTTC
TRBV18	NA	TRBD1	TRBJ2-2	CASSSDRGYTGELFF	TGTGCCAGCTCGTCCGACAGGGGTTATACCGGGGAGCTGTTTTTT
TRBV19	NA	TRBD1	TRBJ2-7	CASSMGEDRPTYEQYF	TGTGCCAGTAGTATGGGTGAGGACAGGCCTACCTACGAGCAGTACTTC
TRBV5-1	NA	TRBD1	TRBJ1-2	CASSWEGQVYGYTF	TGCGCCAGCAGCTGGGAGGGACAGGTCTATGGCTACACCTTC
TRBV11-3	NA	NA	TRBJ2-1	CASKGLYNEQFF	TGTGCCAGCAAGGGACTTTACAATGAGCAGTTCTTC
TRBV30	NA	TRBD1	TRBJ1-1	CAWSGPDRGRGNTEAFF	TGTGCCTGGAGTGGCCCGGACAGGGGGCGGGGGAACACTGAAGCTTTCTTT
TRBV28	NA	TRBD2	TRBJ2-7	CASTLAGVYEQYF	TGTGCAAGCACCCTAGCGGGAGTCTACGAGCAGTACTTC
TRBV19	NA	TRBD2	TRBJ2-6	CASSVGLAGGRGANVLTF	TGTGCCAGTAGTGTTGGACTAGCGGGAGGTAGAGGGGCCAACGTCCTGACTTTC
TRBV7-2	NA	NA	TRBJ1-5	CASSLETGRPQHF	TGTGCCAGCAGCTTAGAGACCGGCCGGCCCCAGCATTTT
TRBV29-1	NA	NA	TRBJ2-1	CSSNTLLDEQFF	TGCAGCTCCAATACTTTGTTGGATGAGCAGTTCTTC
TRBV27	few	NA	TRBJ2-4	CASSLRQRGTNIQYF	TGTGCCAGCAGTTTAAGACAGAGGGGTACCAACATTCAGTACTTC
TRBV14	once	NA	TRBJ2-7	CASSQDNFRVGEQYF	TGTGCCAGCAGCCAAGATAACTTTCGGGTTGGGGAGCAGTACTTC
TRBV10-2	NA	TRBD2	TRBJ2-7	CASSGNGRGEQYF	TGCGCCAGCAGTGGGAACGGGCGGGGGGAGCAGTACTTC
TRBV9	NA	NA	TRBJ1-3	CASSVGAISGNTIYF	TGTGCCAGCAGCGTCGGGGCCATCTCTGGAAACACCATATATTTT
TRBV2	NA	TRBD1	TRBJ1-5	CAIRTGEDQPQHF	TGTGCCATCCGAACAGGGGAGGATCAGCCCCAGCATTTT
TRBV27	NA	NA	TRBJ1-2	CASSFREGYYGYTF	TGTGCCAGCAGTTTTAGAGAGGGCTACTATGGCTACACCTTC
TRBV6-1	NA	NA	TRBJ1-1	CASSEVDVRRNTEAFF	TGTGCCAGCAGTGAAGTTGATGTCAGGCGGAACACTGAAGCTTTCTTT
TRBV11-3	NA	NA	TRBJ2-5	CASSLGSEGAETQYF	TGTGCCAGCAGCTTAGGGTCCGAGGGAGCGGAGACCCAGTACTTC
TRBV6-4	NA	NA	TRBJ2-4	CASNRPGLLAKNIQYF	TGTGCCAGCAACAGACCGGGACTTCTAGCCAAAAACATTCAGTACTTC
TRBV19	few	NA	TRBJ2-1	CASSIQGPYNEQFF	TGTGCCAGTAGTATCCAGGGACCCTACAATGAGCAGTTCTTC
TRBV7-3	NA	NA	TRBJ2-2	CASSLSGPNTGELFF	TGTGCCAGCAGCTTAAGTGGGCCCAACACCGGGGAGCTGTTTTTT
TRBV25-1	few	NA	TRBJ1-6	CASSGRNSPLHF	TGTGCCAGCAGTGGACGGAATTCACCCCTCCACTTT
TRBV19	NA	TRBD2	TRBJ2-5	CASTPGGTNQETQYF	TGTGCCAGTACTCCCGGGGGGACTAACCAAGAGACCCAGTACTTC
TRBV5-1	NA	TRBD2	TRBJ2-1	CASSLGSSGGARNEQFF	TGCGCCAGCAGCTTGGGGTCTAGCGGGGGGGCCCGAAATGAGCAGTTCTTC
TRBV10-3	NA	NA	TRBJ1-2	CAISDLRHFYGYTF	TGTGCCATCAGTGATCTGAGACATTTCTATGGCTACACCTTC
TRBV19	NA	TRBD2	TRBJ2-2	CASSRRGGRVTGELFF	TGTGCCAGTAGTCGGAGGGGCGGGAGAGTAACCGGGGAGCTGTTTTTT
TRBV7-2	NA	TRBD1	TRBJ2-3	CASSLFGQGTDTQYF	TGTGCCAGCAGCTTATTCGGACAGGGTACAGATACGCAGTATTTT
TRBV7-9	NA	TRBD1	TRBJ1-5	CASSLGGTGERNQPQHF	TGTGCCAGCAGCTTAGGGGGGACAGGGGAGCGCAATCAGCCCCAGCATTTT
TRBV5-4	NA	TRBD2	TRBJ2-2	CASSLGTAGGRNGELFF	TGTGCCAGCAGCTTGGGAACAGCGGGGGGGCGCAACGGGGAGCTGTTTTTT
TRBV28	once	NA	TRBJ2-7	CASSLWRGPTYEQYF	TGTGCCAGCAGTTTATGGAGGGGCCCAACCTACGAGCAGTACTTC
TRBV9	few	NA	TRBJ1-1	CASSSQGTRNTEAFF	TGTGCCAGCAGCTCTCAAGGTACTCGGAACACTGAAGCTTTCTTT
TRBV29-1	NA	TRBD2	TRBJ2-1	CSVGVAGGGNEQFF	TGCAGCGTTGGTGTGGCGGGGGGAGGCAATGAGCAGTTCTTC
TRBV5-1	NA	TRBD2	TRBJ2-7	CASSTGLSYEQYF	TGCGCCAGCAGCACGGGACTATCCTACGAGCAGTACTTC
TRBV29-1	NA	NA	TRBJ2-2	CSPGCDGELFF	TGCAGTCCTGGGTGCGACGGGGAGCTGTTTTTT
TRBV28	NA	TRBD1	TRBJ2-7	CASRSPGQGKSEQYF	TGTGCCAGCAGGTCTCCGGGACAGGGAAAGAGCGAGCAGTACTTC
TRBV5-1	NA	NA	TRBJ2-2	CASSLKGQNTGELFF	TGCGCCAGCAGCTTAAAGGGACAGAACACCGGGGAGCTGTTTTTT
TRBV9	NA	NA	TRBJ2-2	CAPRDGTGELFF	TGTGCACCCAGGGATGGCACCGGGGAGCTGTTTTTT
TRBV16	NA	NA	TRBJ2-6	CASSPQGTGANVLTF	TGTGCCAGCAGCCCCCAGGGTACCGGGGCCAACGTCCTGACTTTC
TRBV19	NA	NA	TRBJ1-4	CASSVHSEKLFF	TGTGCCAGTAGTGTCCACAGTGAAAAACTGTTTTTT
TRBV5-4	NA	NA	TRBJ1-3	CASSGRSGGSGNTIYF	TGTGCCAGCAGCGGGAGGTCTGGGGGCAGTGGAAACACCATATATTTT
TRBV6-5	NA	NA	TRBJ1-1	CASSGKSNTEAFF	TGTGCCAGTTCAGGCAAGTCTAACACTGAAGCTTTCTTT
TRBV15	few	TRBD1	TRBJ2-2	CATSRPLTGAGTGELFF	TGTGCCACCAGCAGACCATTAACAGGGGCAGGCACCGGGGAGCTGTTTTTT
TRBV7-2	NA	NA	TRBJ1-1	CASSFPRGSTEAFF	TGTGCCAGCAGCTTTCCTCGGGGGAGCACTGAAGCTTTCTTT
TRBV7-2	NA	NA	TRBJ1-2	CASSLMGLGGLGYTF	TGTGCCAGCAGCTTAATGGGCCTTGGGGGACTAGGCTACACCTTC
TRBV19	NA	NA	TRBJ2-5	CASSPLGSRETQYF	TGTGCCAGTAGTCCCCTCGGGAGCAGAGAGACCCAGTACTTC
TRBV28	NA	TRBD2	TRBJ2-1	CASTVPGLAGNEQFF	TGTGCCAGCACCGTACCGGGACTAGCGGGGAATGAGCAGTTCTTC
TRBV25-1	few	NA	TRBJ2-1	CASSDTGSYNEQFF	TGTGCCAGCAGTGATACAGGGTCCTACAATGAGCAGTTCTTC
TRBV23-1	few	NA	TRBJ2-3	CASSQDSLLRTDTQYF	TGCGCCAGCAGTCAAGATTCACTACTGCGCACAGATACGCAGTATTTT
TRBV18	NA	NA	TRBJ1-4	CASSPDLGGKEKLFF	TGTGCCAGCTCACCGGACTTGGGGGGGAAGGAAAAACTGTTTTTT
TRBV5-1	once	NA	TRBJ1-1	CASSLGTTRKAFF	TGCGCCAGCAGCCTCGGGACCACGCGGAAAGCTTTCTTT
TRBV25-1	NA	NA	TRBJ1-3	CASSEPGGRGNTIYF	TGTGCCAGCAGTGAACCGGGGGGCAGGGGAAACACCATATATTTT
TRBV10-3	NA	NA	TRBJ1-4	CALGYPGEKLFF	TGTGCCCTAGGGTACCCGGGGGAAAAACTGTTTTTT
TRBV27	NA	TRBD2	TRBJ2-3	CASGELAGIGLTDTQYF	TGTGCCAGCGGGGAACTAGCGGGGATCGGCCTCACAGATACGCAGTATTTT
TRBV4-1	NA	NA	TRBJ2-6	CASSRRGGPDGANVLTF	TGCGCCAGCAGTCGAAGGGGGGGGCCGGACGGGGCCAACGTCCTGACTTTC
TRBV7-3	NA	TRBD2	TRBJ2-1	CASSRFIAGPNNEQFF	TGTGCCAGCAGCCGATTCATAGCGGGACCGAACAATGAGCAGTTCTTC